This T cell receptor beta chain was documented in a study of blood T cell repertoires in COVID-19. Looking at the study overall: COVID-19 samples, acute and convalescent, were from the United States, Italy and Spain. Sample material is recorded as cDNA or gDNA derived from T cells, B-cell-depleted T cells, or PBMCs.

Authors' data handling: Estimation of nucleated cell counts was performed using reference gene primer amplification. Profiled with immunoSEQ multiplex PCR; TCRdb holds only in-frame clones, not every one. The V and J calls and clone size are taken from that table; D and trimming were inferred from the DNA. Of more than 150,000 clones in the sample, roughly 86% are singletons; the top ten hold 2.5%. By sample fraction, this clone is medium-sized. Sequenced sample: peripheral blood. The TCR comes from a man in his forties or fifties with active or convalescent COVID-19.

In nucleotides, the CDR3 is TGTGCCAGCAGTTACAGGACAGGGGCTAGCAATCAGCCCCAGCATTTT. Translated, it gives CASSYRTGASNQPQHF. The chain has TRBV6-2 or TRBV6-3 and TRBJ1-5; 9 bases line up with TRBD1. There are 16 residues in the CDR3. V lost 2 bases, J lost 0 bases, and 2 bases stayed unmatched. Germline CDR1 MNHEY, CDR2 SVGEGT.